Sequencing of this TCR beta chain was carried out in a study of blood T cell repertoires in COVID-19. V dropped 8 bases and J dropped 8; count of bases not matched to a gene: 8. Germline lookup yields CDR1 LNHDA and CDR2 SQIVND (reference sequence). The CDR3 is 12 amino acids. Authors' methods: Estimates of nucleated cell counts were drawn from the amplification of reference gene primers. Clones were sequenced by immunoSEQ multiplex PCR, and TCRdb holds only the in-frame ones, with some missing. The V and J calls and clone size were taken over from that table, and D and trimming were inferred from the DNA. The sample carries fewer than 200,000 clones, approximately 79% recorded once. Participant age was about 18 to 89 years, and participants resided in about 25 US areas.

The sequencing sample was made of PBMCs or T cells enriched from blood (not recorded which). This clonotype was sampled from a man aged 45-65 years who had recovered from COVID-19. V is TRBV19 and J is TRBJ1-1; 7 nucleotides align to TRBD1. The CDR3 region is CASSRQGGEAFF. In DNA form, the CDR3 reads TGTGCCAGTTCTCGACAGGGCGGCGAAGCTTTCTTT.